This TCR beta chain was documented in a study of cytomegalovirus exposure and HLA in healthy donors. Study in general: There were tens of millions of unique TCRs (from HLA-typed donors) in an early data release.

The primer mix had 60 Vbeta and 13 Jbeta primers. Profiled with immunoSEQ multiplex PCR; TCRdb holds only in-frame clones, not every one. The table has tens of thousands of clones, more than 65% seen once. Nominal health characterized the donors when sampled, though unrecorded immune exposures were likely. Concerning this clone itself: Its matching antigen is unknown.

Germline CDR1 is SGHTA and CDR2 is FQGNSA. V lost 5 bases to trimming and J lost 5 bases; unmatched junction nucleotides: 4. CDR3 size: 14 residues. The study, taken as a whole, reports: It was confirmed in vitro that a few of the CMV-associated chains were specific for CMV antigens.

This sequence was found in a girl aged 2 to 10 in good health and CMV-seropositive. The chain joins TRBV7-2 to TRBJ2-7, with 12 nucleotides matching TRBD2. The material sequenced was PBMCs. The CDR3 nucleotides are TGTGCCAGCAGCCCTGGGACTAGCGGGCACGAGCAGTACTTC. Amino acid sequence: CASSPGTSGHEQYF.